This TCR beta chain was documented in a study of blood T cell repertoires in COVID-19. Across the whole study: Sites across the United States, Italy and Spain contributed samples from acute and convalescent COVID-19.

The CDR3 contains 12 residues. The V end was cut by 6 bases, the J end by 2 bases, with 5 bases between. Germline CDR1 and CDR2: LNHDA and SQIVND (reference sequence). Produced via immunoSEQ multiplex PCR; TCRdb's table is partial and in-frame only. The profile shows approximately 200,000 clones, approximately 87% of them singletons. Only a few counts were recorded for this clone. The chain links TRBV19 to TRBJ1-5; D may be TRBD1 (5 bases). The clonotype comes from a woman aged 45 to 65 with acute or convalescent COVID-19. The source material was peripheral blood. The CDR3 sequence: CASRQGNQPQHF. The CDR3 DNA sequence: TGTGCCAGTAGACAGGGCAATCAGCCCCAGCATTTT.